These T cell receptor beta chains were read from a single sample in a study of blood T cell repertoires in COVID-19. Repertoires were generated with immunoSEQ multiplex PCR, while TCRdb's copy carries only in-frame clones and drops some. The sample contains under 300,000 clones, 80% to 90% of which appear only once. The sample comprised peripheral blood. The receptors were gathered from a woman aged 40 to 50 who had recovered from COVID-19. The conserved cysteine and the conserved F or W are not part of the CDR3 here. Size is omitted from some rows. Given values are once, few, many or a class for expanded clones.

abundance	v_gene	CDR3aa
.	TRBV19	ASSGTGSGELF
once	TRBV13	ASSPGTINYNEQF
.	TRBV9	ASSVQGQAGNTIY
.	TRBV7-8	ASSRALAGGLYEQY
.	TRBV5-6	ASSLVGLGHTDTQY
.	TRBV18	ASSPPGLAGGGEQF
once	TRBV19	ASSFFGQGTDTIY
.	TRBV3-1/TRBV3-2	ASSQAGGRNTIY
.	TRBV18	ASSPIGFTGQGKETQY
.	TRBV28	ASNQGAGSNQPQH
.	TRBV3-1/TRBV3-2	ASSRRDDGLRDGYT
once	TRBV7-2	ASRSGGPGELF
.	TRBV18	ASSPGQGGQPQH
.	TRBV29-1	SVEPGAGTEAF
.	TRBV7-2	ASSLVDYEGTDTQY
.	TRBV25-1	ASSESGTRKETQY
few	TRBV5-4	ASSLGSDYEQY
.	TRBV19	ASSTRSSGGADTQY
.	TRBV7-3	ASSLGLAGNEQF
.	TRBV10-3	AISAVTGTSGYNEQF
.	TRBV12-3/TRBV12-4	ASSFGLNTEAF
.	TRBV5-1	ASSFTAPSTDTQY
.	TRBV7-9	ASSLPKRDRTDTQY
.	TRBV3-1/TRBV3-2	ASSPRVDTQY
.	TRBV7-6	ASSSGNLNYGYT
.	TRBV30	AWTPLRNQPQH
.	TRBV30	AWSTGGAPQY
.	TRBV5-1	ASSRQGTTGELF
.	TRBV3-1/TRBV3-2	ASSRTTVNEQF
few	TRBV10-3	AISRDRDLVQPQH
few	TRBV7-2	ASNAGQGAFEKLF
once	TRBV3-1/TRBV3-2	ASSPRGETQY
.	TRBV5-5	ASSLEGGLADFTDTQY
.	TRBV18	ASSPPRTSSYNEQF
.	TRBV6-2/TRBV6-3	ASSPPGSLSEKLF
.	TRBV12-3/TRBV12-4	ASSNRDTYGYT
.	TRBV7-8	ASSSTNFETQY
.	TRBV10-3	AISESRQGNFLSYEQY
.	TRBV2	ASTIAGGPDTQY
.	TRBV6-2/TRBV6-3	ASSYSRLVRNQPQH
.	TRBV27	ASSLTGGYRSGELF
.	TRBV6-2/TRBV6-3	ASSLNPPGQVRYEQY
.	TRBV7-9	ASSHGLNTEAF
.	TRBV7-2	ASSLTGGASYEQY
.	TRBV9	ASNPEVAGDRTGELF
.	TRBV9	ASSPTSGGSSYNEQF
.	TRBV28	ASGEGNTEAF
.	TRBV6-5	ASSSQTNTEAF
.	TRBV19	ASSVSNGNNEQF
.	TRBV5-6	ASTQVLGQSYNEQF